These 16 T cell receptor beta chains were all obtained from the same sample, sequenced in a study of graft-versus-host responses after intestinal transplantation (dated by TCRdb to the early 2020s). Library preparation employed the immunoSEQ multiplex PCR assay. The clones in this table, taken by TCRdb from immuneACCESS, are in-frame only. Not every clone is retained; where verified, under half of the shortfall comes from an unresolved V gene, and the cause of the rest is unknown. The sample has 99,000 or so clones on record, roughly 90% of them singletons. Approximately 0.88% of the sample goes to the ten largest clones. No antigen is known for these receptors. Interpreted using the paper, the time point label stands for: cells obtained before transplantation from donor or recipient. The sequenced sample was unstimulated CD4+ T cells sorted from spleen or lymph node cells, obtained before intestinal transplant. The receptors here all came from a human donor who received an intestinal transplant.

The rearrangement uses TRBV30 and TRBJ2-7; possible D gene TRBD1, 6 bases. There are 15 residues in the CDR3. Per the germline V gene, CDR1 is GTSNPN and CDR2 is SVGIG (reference sequence). Trimming cost V 3 bases and J 2 bases, with 17 bases left between them. Written as DNA, the CDR3 is TGTGCCTGGAGCCTACAGGGATTACTAACCTACGAGCAGTACTTC. Its translation: CAWSLQGLLTYEQYF.

This rearrangement joins TRBV5-1 to TRBJ2-2; D uncertain. The V gene lost 4 bases and the J gene lost 2 bases, with 12 bases spanning the gap. The CDR3 extends over 15 amino acids. CDR1 SGHRS and CDR2 YFSETQ come from the germline V gene. CDR3 sequence reads: CASSLSVGNTGELFF. Here the CDR3 DNA reads TGCGCCAGCAGCCTTTCTGTGGGTAACACCGGGGAGCTGTTTTTT.

This clone was picked up one time. The rearrangement links TRBV6-5 to TRBJ2-7; 10 nucleotides agree with TRBD1. The V segment lost 7 bases and the J segment 5 bases; nucleotides outside the gene matches: 11. Germline CDR1 and CDR2: MNHEY and SVGAGI. CDR3 length: 15 residues. CDR3 in DNA: TGTGCCAGCAAGGGGCCGGGACAGGGGCTAAACGAGCAGTACTTC. Protein product: CASKGPGQGLNEQYF.

The chain couples TRBV19 to TRBJ2-2; 7 bases map to TRBD1. CDR1 and CDR2 from the germline V gene are LNHDA and SQIVND (reference sequence). The length of the CDR3 is 14 residues. Trimming removed 7 bases from V and 0 bases from J; junction bases left unmatched: 2. CDR3 protein: CASKTGTNTGELFF. CDR3 nucleotide sequence: TGTGCCAGTAAGACAGGGACGAACACCGGGGAGCTGTTTTTT.

The chain joins TRBV25-1 to TRBJ2-1; TRBD2 agrees at 7 bases. There are 14 residues in the CDR3. The junction had 6 bases not matched to a gene; V was cut back by 6 bases and J by 4 bases. The germline gives CDR1 MGHDK, CDR2 SYGVNS. Here the CDR3 DNA reads TGTGCCAGCAGCGAAGCGGGGTCTTACAATGAGCAGTTCTTC. It specifies CASSEAGSYNEQFF. The variable domain in full, completed from reference TRBV25-1 and TRBJ2-1, reads EADIYQTPRYLVIGTGKKITLECSQTMGHDKMYWYQQDPGMELHLIHYSYGVNSTEKGDLSSESTVSRIRTEHFPLTLESARPSHTSQYLCASSEAGSYNEQFFGPGTRLTVL.

The chain is built from TRBV11-2 and TRBJ1-1, with 9 bases lining up with TRBD1. V lost 4 bases, J lost 6 bases, and 12 bases stayed unmatched. CDR1 and CDR2 (germline): SGHAT, FQNNGV. This CDR3 has 16 residues. The chain's CDR3 is CASSSYQTGGGSEAFF. DNA of the CDR3: TGTGCCAGCAGCTCTTACCAGACAGGGGGTGGCTCTGAAGCTTTCTTT.

The chain couples TRBV9 to TRBJ1-1; D unclear. Germline V gene lookup returns CDR1 SGDLS and CDR2 YYNGEE. Trimming took 4 bases from V and 1 from J, leaving 5 bases between them. This CDR3 contains 12 residues. The CDR3 region has the DNA TGTGCCAGCAGCCGGGGGAACACTGAAGCTTTCTTT. Residues: CASSRGNTEAFF.

The rearrangement uses TRBV7-9 and TRBJ1-4; no firm D call. V lost 2 bases and J 5 bases, leaving 9 bases between the germline ends. CDR1 SEHNR and CDR2 FQNEAQ come from the germline V gene (reference sequence). This CDR3 is 14 amino acids long. CDR3: CASSLSGNNEKLFF. The CDR3 DNA sequence: TGTGCCAGCAGCTTAAGCGGGAACAATGAAAAACTGTTTTTT.

This sequence joins TRBV28 and TRBJ1-3; unclear D gene. V lost 5 bases and J lost 0, with 11 bases in between. The CDR3 runs to 15 residues. From germline, CDR1 is MDHEN and CDR2 SYDVKM. The CDR3 here is CASSPWGYSGNTIYF. DNA for the CDR3: TGTGCCAGCAGTCCCTGGGGATACTCTGGAAACACCATATATTTT.

This chain connects TRBV9 to TRBJ2-2; D call uncertain. The CDR3 is 16 residues long. V lost 2 bases and J 0 bases, leaving 11 bases between the germline ends. The germline V gene encodes CDR1 SGDLS and CDR2 YYNGEE. CDR3 region: CASSVDPFTNTGELFF. The CDR3 DNA is TGTGCCAGCAGCGTTGATCCGTTCACGAACACCGGGGAGCTGTTTTTT.

This clone has only a few counts. This sequence joins TRBV9 and TRBJ2-2; tentatively, D is TRBD1 (6 bases). Germline CDR1 and CDR2: SGDLS and YYNGEE. Trimming took off 0 bases at V and 6 bases at J, with 6 bases between the two ends. The length of the CDR3 is 13 residues. The CDR3 coding sequence is TGTGCCAGCAGCGTAGAGGGGGCCGGGGAGCTGTTTTTT. It encodes CASSVEGAGELFF.

The chain employs TRBV6-5 and TRBJ1-2, with D hard to call. Trimming cost V 0 bases and J 6 bases, with 17 bases left between them. Germline V gene sequence: CDR1 MNHEY, CDR2 SVGAGI. This CDR3 is built from 16 residues. The CDR3 protein is CASSYSSASKRDGYTF. The CDR3 coding sequence is TGTGCCAGCAGTTACTCGAGCGCCTCGAAAAGGGATGGCTACACCTTC.

The chain carries TRBV4-2 and TRBJ2-5; D perhaps matches TRBD2 (6 bases). Germline V lookup: CDR1 LGHNA, CDR2 YNFKEQ. The CDR3 spans 15 residues. The V and J ends lost 6 bases and 1 base respectively, with 15 bases between them. In DNA form, the CDR3 reads TGTGCCAGCAGGGACGCGGGCGGGGTCCAAGAGACCCAGTACTTC. Protein product: CASRDAGGVQETQYF.

V and J are TRBV29-1 and TRBJ2-1, with TRBD2 matching 10 bases. The CDR3 runs 13 residues. Germline V CDR1 and CDR2: SQVTM, ANQGSEA. Trimming at V came to 6 bases and at J to 7 bases, leaving 6 bases not matched to a gene. The CDR3 sequence: CSVSGRALNEQFF. CDR3 bases: TGCAGCGTCAGCGGGAGGGCCTTAAATGAGCAGTTCTTC.

V and J are TRBV4-1 and TRBJ1-4, with D perhaps matching TRBD1 (6 bases). The CDR3 runs 17 residues. The V gene lost 0 bases and the J gene lost 4 bases, with 15 bases spanning the gap. Germline CDR1 MGHRA, CDR2 YSYEKL. The CDR3 coding sequence is TGCGCCAGCAGCCAAGATAGGGGGGAACAGCTTAATGAAAAACTGTTTTTT. This gives the protein CASSQDRGEQLNEKLFF.

V is TRBV5-1 and J is TRBJ1-1; TRBD1 might be the D (5 bases). The germline V gene has CDR1 SGHRS and CDR2 YFSETQ. V was cut by 2 bases and J by 2 bases, with 10 bases left in between. This CDR3 has 14 amino acids. The CDR3 DNA reads as TGCGCCAGCAGCTTTCGCAGGGATAACACTGAAGCTTTCTTT. Translating gives CASSFRRDNTEAFF. Variable domain in full (rest from reference TRBV5-1 and TRBJ1-1): KAGVTQTPRYLIKTRGQQVTLSCSPISGHRSVSWYQQTPGQGLQFLFEYFSETQRNKGNFPGRFSGRQFSNSRSEMNVSTLELGDSALYLCASSFRRDNTEAFFGQGTRLTVV.